This TCR beta chain was captured by sequencing in a study of OX40 agonist ivuxolimab in advanced cancers. Study outcomes and limitations: The average count of expanded clones was higher among CD8+ T cells than among CD4+.

Enrollment shut out patients with autoimmune disease history or systemic immunosuppression. Concerning this clone: Its antigen is currently unknown.

CDR3 length: 14 residues. V was trimmed by 1 base and J by 6 bases, leaving 13 bases between them. Germline values: CDR1 SGHRS, CDR2 YFSETQ. Produced via immunoSEQ multiplex PCR; TCRdb's table is partial and in-frame only. This table holds 60,000 to 70,000 clones, about nine tenths found once. The TCR originated in an adult with an advanced solid tumor such as melanoma, head and neck, liver or kidney cancer. The starting material was CD4+ or CD8+ T cells sorted from blood, obtained in a trial of the OX40 agonist ivuxolimab. V usage is TRBV5-1 and J usage is TRBJ1-1; TRBD1 is a possible D gene (6 bases). The DNA of the CDR3 is TGCGCCAGCAGCTTGTATCTACAGGGCCCTGAAGCTTTCTTT. Its protein is CASSLYLQGPEAFF.